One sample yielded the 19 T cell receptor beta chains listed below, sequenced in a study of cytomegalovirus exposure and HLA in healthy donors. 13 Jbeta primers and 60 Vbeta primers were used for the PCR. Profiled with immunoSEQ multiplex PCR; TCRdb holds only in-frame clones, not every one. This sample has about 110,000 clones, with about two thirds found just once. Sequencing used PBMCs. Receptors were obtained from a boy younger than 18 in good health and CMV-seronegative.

The CDR3 DNA sequence: TGTGCCAGCAGCTTAATACCGGGACAGGGGGTCTACGAGCAGTACTTC. The encoded protein is CASSLIPGQGVYEQYF. This rearrangement joins TRBV7-8 to TRBJ2-7, with 11 positions matching TRBD1. CDR3 length: 16 residues. Germline V gene lookup returns CDR1 SGHVS and CDR2 FQNEAQ. V lost 2 bases, J lost 3 bases, and 6 bases stayed unmatched. Full variable domain (remainder filled in from reference TRBV7-8 and TRBJ2-7): GAGVSQSPRYKVAKRGQDVALRCDPISGHVSLFWYQQALGQGPEFLTYFQNEAQLDKSGLPSDRFFAERPEGSVSTLKIQRTQQEDSAVYLCASSLIPGQGVYEQYFGPGTRLTVT.

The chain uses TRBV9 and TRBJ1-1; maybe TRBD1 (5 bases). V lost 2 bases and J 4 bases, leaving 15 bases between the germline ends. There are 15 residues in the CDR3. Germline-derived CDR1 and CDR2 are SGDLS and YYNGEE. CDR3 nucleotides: TGTGCCAGCAGCGTCCCCGGGGGGGGACCCACTGAAGCTTTCTTT. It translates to CASSVPGGGPTEAFF.

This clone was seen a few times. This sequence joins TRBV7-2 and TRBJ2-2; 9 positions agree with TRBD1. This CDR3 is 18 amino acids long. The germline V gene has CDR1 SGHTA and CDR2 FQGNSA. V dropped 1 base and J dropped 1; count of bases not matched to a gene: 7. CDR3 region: CASSLDRDRARNTGELFF. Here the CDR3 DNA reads TGTGCCAGCAGCTTAGACCGGGACAGGGCCCGGAACACCGGGGAGCTGTTTTTT.

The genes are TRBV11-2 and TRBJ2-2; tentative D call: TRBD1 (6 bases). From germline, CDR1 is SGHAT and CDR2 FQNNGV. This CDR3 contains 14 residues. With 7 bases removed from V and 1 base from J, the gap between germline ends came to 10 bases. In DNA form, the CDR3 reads TGTGCCAGCACCCCGACAGGGAACACCGGGGAGCTGTTTTTT. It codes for CASTPTGNTGELFF.

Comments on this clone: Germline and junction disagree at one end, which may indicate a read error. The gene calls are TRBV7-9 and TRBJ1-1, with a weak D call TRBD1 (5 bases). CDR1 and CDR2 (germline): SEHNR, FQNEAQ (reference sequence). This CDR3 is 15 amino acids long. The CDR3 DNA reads TGTGCCAGCAACTTAGGGCAGGGCTGGAACACTGAAGCTTTCTTT. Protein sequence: CASNLGQGWNTEAFF.

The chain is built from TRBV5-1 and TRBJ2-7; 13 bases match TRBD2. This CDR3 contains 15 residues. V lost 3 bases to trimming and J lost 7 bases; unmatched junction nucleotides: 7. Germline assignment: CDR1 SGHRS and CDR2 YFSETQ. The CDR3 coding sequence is TGCGCCAGCAGCTATAGGACTAGCGGGAGTCGGGAGCAGTACTTC. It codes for CASSYRTSGSREQYF.

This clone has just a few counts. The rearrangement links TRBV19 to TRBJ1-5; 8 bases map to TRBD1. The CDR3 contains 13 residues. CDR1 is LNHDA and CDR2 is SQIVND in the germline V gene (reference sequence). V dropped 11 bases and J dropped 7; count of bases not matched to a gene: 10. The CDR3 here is CAAQGGEGQPQHF. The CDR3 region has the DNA TGTGCCGCACAGGGGGGGGAAGGACAGCCCCAGCATTTT.

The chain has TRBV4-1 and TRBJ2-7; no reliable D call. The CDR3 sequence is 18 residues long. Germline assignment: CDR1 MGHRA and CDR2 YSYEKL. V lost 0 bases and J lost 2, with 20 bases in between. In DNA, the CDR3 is TGCGCCAGCAGCCAAGATGTGGGCGCTGTCGCAGGAACCTACGAGCAGTACTTC. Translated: CASSQDVGAVAGTYEQYF.

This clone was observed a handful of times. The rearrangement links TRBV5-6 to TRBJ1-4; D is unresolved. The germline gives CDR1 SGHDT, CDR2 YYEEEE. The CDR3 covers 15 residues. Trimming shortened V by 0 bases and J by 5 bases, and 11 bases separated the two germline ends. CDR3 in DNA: TGTGCCAGCAGCTTGGTTGGACTTGGGAATGAAAAACTGTTTTTT. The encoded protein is CASSLVGLGNEKLFF.

CDR3 DNA sequence: TGTGCCAGCAGCTTTAGGTGGGGACACACGATTGAGCAGTACTTC. Encoded protein: CASSFRWGHTIEQYF. The J gene is TRBJ2-7, the V gene TRBV11-2, with D maybe TRBD1 (6 bases). V was pared by 3 bases and J by 7 bases, with 19 bases between. The germline gives CDR1 SGHAT, CDR2 FQNNGV. CDR3 length: 15 residues.

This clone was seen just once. The CDR3 region is CASSTYNRTGINGYTF. In DNA, the CDR3 is TGTGCCAGCAGCACCTACAATCGGACAGGGATCAATGGCTACACCTTC. The chain links TRBV21-1 to TRBJ1-2; TRBD1, the table's D call, lacks a check against the DNA. TRBV21-1 is designated a pseudogene. CDR3 length: 16 residues.

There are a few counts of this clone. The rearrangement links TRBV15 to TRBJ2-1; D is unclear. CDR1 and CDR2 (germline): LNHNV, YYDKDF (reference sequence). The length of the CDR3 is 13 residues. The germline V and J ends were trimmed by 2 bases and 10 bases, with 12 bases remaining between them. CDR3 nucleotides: TGTGCCACCAGCAGAAACCTAGAAGCCGAGCAGTTCTTC. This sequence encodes CATSRNLEAEQFF.

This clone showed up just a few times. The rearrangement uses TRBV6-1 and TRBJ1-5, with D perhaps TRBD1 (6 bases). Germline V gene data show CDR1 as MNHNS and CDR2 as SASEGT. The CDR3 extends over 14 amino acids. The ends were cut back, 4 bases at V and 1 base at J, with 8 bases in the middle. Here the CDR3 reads CASSAGQSNQPQHF. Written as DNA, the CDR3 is TGTGCCAGCAGTGCCGGACAGAGCAATCAGCCCCAGCATTTT.

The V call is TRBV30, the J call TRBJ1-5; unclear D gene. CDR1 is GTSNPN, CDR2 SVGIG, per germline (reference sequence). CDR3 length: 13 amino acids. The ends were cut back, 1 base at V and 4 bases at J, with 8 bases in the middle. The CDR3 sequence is CAWSEEGNQPQHF. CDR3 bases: TGTGCCTGGAGTGAAGAGGGAAATCAGCCCCAGCATTTT. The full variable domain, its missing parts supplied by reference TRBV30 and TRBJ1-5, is SQTIHQWPATLVQPVGSPLSLECTVEGTSNPNLYWYRQAAGRGLQLLFYSVGIGQISSEVPQNLSASRPQDRQFILSSKKLLLSDSGFYLCAWSEEGNQPQHFGDGTRLSIL.

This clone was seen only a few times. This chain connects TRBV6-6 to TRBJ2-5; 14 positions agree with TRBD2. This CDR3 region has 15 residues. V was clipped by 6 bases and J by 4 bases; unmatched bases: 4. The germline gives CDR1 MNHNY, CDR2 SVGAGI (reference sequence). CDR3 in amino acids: CASSPGLAGVETQYF. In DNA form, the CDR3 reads TGTGCCAGCAGCCCGGGACTAGCGGGGGTAGAGACCCAGTACTTC.

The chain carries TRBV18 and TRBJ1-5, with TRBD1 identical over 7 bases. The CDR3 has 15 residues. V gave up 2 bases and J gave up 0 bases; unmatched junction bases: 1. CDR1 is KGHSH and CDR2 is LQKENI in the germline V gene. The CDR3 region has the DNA TGTGCCAGCTCACCAACAGGGGATAGCAATCAGCCCCAGCATTTT. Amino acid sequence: CASSPTGDSNQPQHF.

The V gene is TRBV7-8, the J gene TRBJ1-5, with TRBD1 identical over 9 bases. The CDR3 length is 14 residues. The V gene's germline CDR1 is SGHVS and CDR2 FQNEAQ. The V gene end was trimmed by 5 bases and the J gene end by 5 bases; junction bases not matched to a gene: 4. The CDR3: CASSPRTGDQPQHF. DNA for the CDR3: TGTGCCAGCAGCCCCAGGACAGGGGATCAGCCCCAGCATTTT.

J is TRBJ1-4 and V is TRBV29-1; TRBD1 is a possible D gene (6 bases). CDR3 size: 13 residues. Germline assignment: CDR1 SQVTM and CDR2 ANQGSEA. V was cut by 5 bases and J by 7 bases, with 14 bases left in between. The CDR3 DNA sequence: TGCAGCGTTTTGTTAGGGGGGGGTGAAAAACTGTTTTTT. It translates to CSVLLGGGEKLFF.

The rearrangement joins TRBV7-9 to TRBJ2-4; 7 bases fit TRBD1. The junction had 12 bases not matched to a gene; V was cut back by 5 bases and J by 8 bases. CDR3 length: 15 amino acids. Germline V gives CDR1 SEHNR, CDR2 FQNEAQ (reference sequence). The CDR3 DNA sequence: TGTGCCAGCAGCCCTAACAGGGGCCCGAGAGACATTCAGTACTTC. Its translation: CASSPNRGPRDIQYF.